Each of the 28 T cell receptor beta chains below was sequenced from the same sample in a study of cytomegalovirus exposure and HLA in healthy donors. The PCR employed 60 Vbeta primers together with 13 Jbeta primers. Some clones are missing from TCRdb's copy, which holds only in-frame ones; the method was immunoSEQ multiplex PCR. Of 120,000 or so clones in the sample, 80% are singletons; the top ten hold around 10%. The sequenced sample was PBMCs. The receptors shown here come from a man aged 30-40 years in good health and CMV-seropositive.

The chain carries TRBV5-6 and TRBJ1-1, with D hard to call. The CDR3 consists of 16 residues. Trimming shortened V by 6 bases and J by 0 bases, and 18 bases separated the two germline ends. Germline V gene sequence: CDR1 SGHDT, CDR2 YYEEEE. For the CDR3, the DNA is TGTGCCAGCACTACTTTGTTCAGGTTCATGAACACTGAAGCTTTCTTT. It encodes CASTTLFRFMNTEAFF.

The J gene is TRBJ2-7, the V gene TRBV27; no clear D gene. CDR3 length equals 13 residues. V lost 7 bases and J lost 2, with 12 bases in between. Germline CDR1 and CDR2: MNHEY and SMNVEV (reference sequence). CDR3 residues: CASKGTEAYEQYF. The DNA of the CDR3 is TGTGCCAGCAAAGGTACAGAAGCCTACGAGCAGTACTTC.

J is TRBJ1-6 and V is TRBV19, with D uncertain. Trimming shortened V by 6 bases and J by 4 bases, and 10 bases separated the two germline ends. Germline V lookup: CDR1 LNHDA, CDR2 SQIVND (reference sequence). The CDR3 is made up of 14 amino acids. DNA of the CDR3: TGTGCCAGTAGCCAATCCGGTTATAATTCACCCCTCCACTTT. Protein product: CASSQSGYNSPLHF.

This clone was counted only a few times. CDR3 sequence reads: CASSRTSGGDSYEQYF. In DNA, the CDR3 is TGTGCCAGCAGTCGTACTAGCGGGGGTGACTCCTACGAGCAGTACTTC. This sequence joins TRBV7-2 and TRBJ2-7; 11 positions match TRBD2. From germline, CDR1 is SGHTA and CDR2 FQGNSA. There are 16 residues in the CDR3. V trimming: 6 bases; J trimming: 0 bases; junction bases outside the gene matches: 7.

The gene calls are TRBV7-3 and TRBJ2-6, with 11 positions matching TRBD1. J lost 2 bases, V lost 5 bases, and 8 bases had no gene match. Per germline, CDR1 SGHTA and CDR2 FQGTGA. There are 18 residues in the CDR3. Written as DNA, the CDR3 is TGTGCCAGCAGCACCCGGGACAGGGGGACGACTGGGGCCAACGTCCTGACTTTC. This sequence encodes CASSTRDRGTTGANVLTF. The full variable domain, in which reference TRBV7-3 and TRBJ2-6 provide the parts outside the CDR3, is GAGVSQTPSNKVTEKGKYVELRCDPISGHTALYWYRQSLGQGPEFLIYFQGTGAADDSGLPNDRFFAVRPEGSVSTLKIQRTERGDSAVYLCASSTRDRGTTGANVLTFGAGSRLTVL.

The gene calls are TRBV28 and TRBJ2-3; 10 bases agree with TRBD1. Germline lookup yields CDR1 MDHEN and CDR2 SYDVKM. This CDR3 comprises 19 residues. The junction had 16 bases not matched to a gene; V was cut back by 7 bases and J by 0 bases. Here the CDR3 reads CASNILGGQGRPSTDTQYF. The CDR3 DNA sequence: TGTGCCAGCAACATATTGGGGGGACAGGGGCGCCCTAGCACAGATACGCAGTATTTT.

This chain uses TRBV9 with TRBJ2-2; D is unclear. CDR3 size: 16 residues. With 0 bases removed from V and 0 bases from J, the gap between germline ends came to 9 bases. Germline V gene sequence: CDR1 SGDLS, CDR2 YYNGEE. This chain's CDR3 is CASSVGQVANTGELFF. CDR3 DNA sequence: TGTGCCAGCAGCGTAGGCCAGGTGGCGAACACCGGGGAGCTGTTTTTT.

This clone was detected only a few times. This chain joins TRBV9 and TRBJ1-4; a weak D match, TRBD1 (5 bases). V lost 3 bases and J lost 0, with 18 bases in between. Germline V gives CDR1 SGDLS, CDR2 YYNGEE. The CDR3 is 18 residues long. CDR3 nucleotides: TGTGCCAGCAGCGACGCTTCTTGGGGCTCAACAACTAATGAAAAACTGTTTTTT. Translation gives CASSDASWGSTTNEKLFF.

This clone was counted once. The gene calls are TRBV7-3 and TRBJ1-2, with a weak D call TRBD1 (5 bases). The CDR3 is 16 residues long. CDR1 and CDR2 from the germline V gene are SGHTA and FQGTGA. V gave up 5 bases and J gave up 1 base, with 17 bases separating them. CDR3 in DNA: TGTGCCAGCAGCCCGCCGCGGGGGGAATATAACTATGGCTACACCTTC. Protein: CASSPPRGEYNYGYTF.

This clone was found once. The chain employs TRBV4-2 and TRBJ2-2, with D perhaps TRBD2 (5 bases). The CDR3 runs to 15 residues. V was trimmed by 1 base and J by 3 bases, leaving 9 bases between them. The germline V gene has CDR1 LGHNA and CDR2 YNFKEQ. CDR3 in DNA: TGTGCCAGCAGCCAAGTACCGAGGGACACCGGGGAGCTGTTTTTT. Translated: CASSQVPRDTGELFF.

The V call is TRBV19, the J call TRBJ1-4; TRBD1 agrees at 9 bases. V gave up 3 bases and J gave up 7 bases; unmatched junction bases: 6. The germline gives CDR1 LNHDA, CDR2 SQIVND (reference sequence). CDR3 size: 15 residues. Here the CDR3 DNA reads TGTGCCAGTAGTATGCCGGGACAGGGCGTTGAAAAACTGTTTTTT. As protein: CASSMPGQGVEKLFF.

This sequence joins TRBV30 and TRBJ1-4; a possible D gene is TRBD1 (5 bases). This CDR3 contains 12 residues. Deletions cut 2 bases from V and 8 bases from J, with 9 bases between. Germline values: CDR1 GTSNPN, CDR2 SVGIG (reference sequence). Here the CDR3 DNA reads TGTGCCTGGAGTCTCCAGGGAGAAAAACTGTTTTTT. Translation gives CAWSLQGEKLFF.

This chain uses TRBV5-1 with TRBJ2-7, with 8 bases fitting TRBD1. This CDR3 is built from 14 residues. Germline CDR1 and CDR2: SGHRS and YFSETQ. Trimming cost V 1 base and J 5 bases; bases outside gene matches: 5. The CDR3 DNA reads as TGCGCCAGCAGCTTGTTGCAGGGGGCAAACGAGCAGTACTTC. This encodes CASSLLQGANEQYF.

The chain's CDR3 is CSVEGGQGVRAGANVLTF. The DNA of the CDR3 is TGCAGCGTTGAAGGGGGCCAGGGCGTCAGGGCAGGGGCCAACGTCCTGACTTTC. V usage is TRBV29-1 and J usage is TRBJ2-6, with D possibly TRBD1 on 5 matching bases. V lost 1 base to trimming and J lost 4 bases, with 20 bases between them. This CDR3 spans 18 amino acids. Germline values: CDR1 SQVTM, CDR2 ANQGSEA.

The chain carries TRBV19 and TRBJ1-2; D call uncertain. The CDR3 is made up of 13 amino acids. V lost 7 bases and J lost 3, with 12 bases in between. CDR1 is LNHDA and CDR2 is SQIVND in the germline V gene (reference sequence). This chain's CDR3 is CASKGRGDYGYTF. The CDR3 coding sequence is TGTGCCAGTAAAGGCCGCGGGGACTATGGCTACACCTTC.

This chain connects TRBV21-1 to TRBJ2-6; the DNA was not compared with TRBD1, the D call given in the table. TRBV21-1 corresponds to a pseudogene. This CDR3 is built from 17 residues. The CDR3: CASSKGEAGAGANVLTF. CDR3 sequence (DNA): TGTGCCAGCAGCAAAGGTGAGGCAGGGGCTGGGGCCAACGTCCTGACTTTC.

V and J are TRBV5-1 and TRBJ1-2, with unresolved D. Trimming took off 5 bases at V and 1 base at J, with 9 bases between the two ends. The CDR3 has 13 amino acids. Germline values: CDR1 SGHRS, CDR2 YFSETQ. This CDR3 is CASRADINYGYTF. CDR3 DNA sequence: TGCGCCAGCAGGGCAGATATTAACTATGGCTACACCTTC.

The CDR3 reads CASSPRGLAGDYEQYF. In DNA form, the CDR3 reads TGTGCCAGCAGCCCTAGGGGACTAGCGGGGGACTACGAGCAGTACTTC. The chain links TRBV9 to TRBJ2-7; 14 bases map to TRBD2. V dropped 4 bases and J dropped 3; count of bases not matched to a gene: 6. Germline CDR1 reads SGDLS; CDR2 reads YYNGEE. The CDR3 spans 16 residues.

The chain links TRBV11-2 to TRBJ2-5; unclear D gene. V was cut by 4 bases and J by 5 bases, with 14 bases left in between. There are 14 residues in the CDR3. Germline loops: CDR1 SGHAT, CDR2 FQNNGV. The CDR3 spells CASSYIPRSETQYF. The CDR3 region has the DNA TGTGCCAGCAGCTATATCCCCAGATCGGAGACCCAGTACTTC. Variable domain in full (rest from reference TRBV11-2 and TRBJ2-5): EAGVAQSPRYKIIEKRQSVAFWCNPISGHATLYWYQQILGQGPKLLIQFQNNGVVDDSQLPKDRFSAERLKGVDSTLKIQPAKLEDSAVYLCASSYIPRSETQYFGPGTRLLVL.

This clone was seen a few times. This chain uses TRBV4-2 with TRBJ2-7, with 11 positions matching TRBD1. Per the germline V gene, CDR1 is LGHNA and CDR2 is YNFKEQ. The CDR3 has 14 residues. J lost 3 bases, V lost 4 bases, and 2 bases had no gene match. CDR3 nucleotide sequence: TGTGCCAGCAGCCGGACAGGGGGCCACTACGAGCAGTACTTC. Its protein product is CASSRTGGHYEQYF.

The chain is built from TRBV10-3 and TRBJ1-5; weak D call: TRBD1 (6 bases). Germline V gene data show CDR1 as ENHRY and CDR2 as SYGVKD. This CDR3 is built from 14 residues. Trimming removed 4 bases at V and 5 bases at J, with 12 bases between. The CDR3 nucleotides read TGTGCCATCAGTGTTTCAGGGGATCATCAGCCCCAGCATTTT. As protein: CAISVSGDHQPQHF.

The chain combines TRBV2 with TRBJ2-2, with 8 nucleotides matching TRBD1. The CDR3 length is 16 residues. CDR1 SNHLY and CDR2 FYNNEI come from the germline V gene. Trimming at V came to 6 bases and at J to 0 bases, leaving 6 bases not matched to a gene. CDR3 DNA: TGTGCCAGCAGGGGACAGGAAAGCCCGAACACCGGGGAGCTGTTTTTT. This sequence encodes CASRGQESPNTGELFF.

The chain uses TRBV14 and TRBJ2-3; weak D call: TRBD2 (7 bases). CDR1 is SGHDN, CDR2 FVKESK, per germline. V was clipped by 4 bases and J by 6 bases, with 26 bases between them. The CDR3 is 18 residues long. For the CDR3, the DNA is TGTGCCAGCAGCCTGGGCCGGGGGGCGGGACCACCGCGGGATACGCAGTATTTT. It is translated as CASSLGRGAGPPRDTQYF.

CDR3 amino acids: CASTSGGTEAFF. The CDR3 nucleotides read TGTGCCAGCACTTCAGGGGGTACTGAAGCTTTCTTT. The chain combines TRBV7-4 with TRBJ1-1; 7 nucleotides match TRBD1. V lost 7 bases, J lost 5 bases, and 4 bases stayed unmatched. CDR3 length: 12 residues. Germline-derived CDR1 and CDR2 are SGHVT and SQSDAQ. Filled out from reference TRBV7-4 and TRBJ1-1, the complete variable domain reads GAGVSQSPRYKVAKRGRDVALRCDSISGHVTLYWYRQTLGQGSEVLTYSQSDAQRDKSGRPSGRFSAERPERSVSTLKIQRTEQGDSAVYLCASTSGGTEAFFGQGTRLTVV.

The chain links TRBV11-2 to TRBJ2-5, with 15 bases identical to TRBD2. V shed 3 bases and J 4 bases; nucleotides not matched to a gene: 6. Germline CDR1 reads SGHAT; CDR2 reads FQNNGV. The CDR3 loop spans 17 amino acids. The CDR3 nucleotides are TGTGCCAGCAGCTTCGGACTAGCGGGGGGGCAGGGAGAGACCCAGTACTTC. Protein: CASSFGLAGGQGETQYF.

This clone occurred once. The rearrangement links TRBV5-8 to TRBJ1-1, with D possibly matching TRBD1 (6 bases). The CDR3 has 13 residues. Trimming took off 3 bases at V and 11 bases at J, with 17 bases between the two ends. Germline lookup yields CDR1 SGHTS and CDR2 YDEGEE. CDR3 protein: CASSYRDNGKAFF. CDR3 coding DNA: TGTGCCAGCAGCTATCGGGACAACGGAAAGGCTTTCTTT.

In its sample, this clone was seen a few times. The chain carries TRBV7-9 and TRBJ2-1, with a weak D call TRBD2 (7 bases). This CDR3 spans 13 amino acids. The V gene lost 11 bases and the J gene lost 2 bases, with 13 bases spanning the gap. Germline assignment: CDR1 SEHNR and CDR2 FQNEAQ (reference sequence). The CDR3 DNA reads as TGTGCCTGGGGGGGACATACCTACAATGAGCAGTTCTTC. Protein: CAWGGHTYNEQFF.

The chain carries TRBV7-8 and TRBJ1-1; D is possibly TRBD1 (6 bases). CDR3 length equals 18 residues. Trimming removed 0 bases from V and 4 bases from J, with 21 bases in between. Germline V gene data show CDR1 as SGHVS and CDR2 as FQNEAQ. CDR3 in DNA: TGTGCCAGCAGCTTAGCGTTACGGTGGAGGGGGAGGGGCACTGAAGCTTTCTTT. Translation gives CASSLALRWRGRGTEAFF.